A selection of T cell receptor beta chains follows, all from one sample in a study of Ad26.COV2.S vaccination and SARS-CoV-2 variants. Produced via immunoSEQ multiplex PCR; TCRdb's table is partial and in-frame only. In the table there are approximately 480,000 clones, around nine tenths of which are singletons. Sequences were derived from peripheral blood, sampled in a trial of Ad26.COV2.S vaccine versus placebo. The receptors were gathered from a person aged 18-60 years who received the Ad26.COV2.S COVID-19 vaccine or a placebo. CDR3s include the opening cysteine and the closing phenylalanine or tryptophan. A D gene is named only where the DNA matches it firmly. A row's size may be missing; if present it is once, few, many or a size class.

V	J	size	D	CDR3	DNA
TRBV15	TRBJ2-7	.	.	CAPGRKSSYEQYF	TGTGCCCCCGGGCGAAAAAGCTCCTACGAGCAGTACTTC
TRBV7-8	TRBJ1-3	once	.	CASSSRSSGNTIYF	TGTGCCAGCAGCTCCAGGTCCTCTGGAAACACCATATATTTT
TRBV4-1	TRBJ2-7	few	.	CASSQDPTASYEQYF	TGCGCCAGCAGCCAAGATCCCACGGCCTCCTACGAGCAGTACTTC
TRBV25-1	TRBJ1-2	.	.	CASTPRVGEEYYGYTF	TGTGCCAGCACCCCCCGGGTGGGGGAGGAGTACTATGGCTACACCTTC
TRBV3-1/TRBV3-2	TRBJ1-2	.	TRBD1	CASSQGLSGTGGFGYTF	TGTGCCAGCAGCCAAGGCCTCTCCGGGACAGGGGGCTTTGGCTACACCTTC
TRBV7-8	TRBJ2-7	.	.	CASSLEVGQYF	TGTGCCAGCAGCTTAGAAGTAGGGCAGTACTTC
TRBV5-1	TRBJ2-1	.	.	CASSFGGNEQFF	TGCGCCAGCAGCTTTGGTGGCAATGAGCAGTTCTTC
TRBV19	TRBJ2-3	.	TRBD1	CASRSPGQGLHTQYF	TGTGCCAGTAGGTCACCGGGACAGGGCCTTCATACGCAGTATTTT
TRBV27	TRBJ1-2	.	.	CASSLIGASLNRPNYGYTF	TGTGCCAGCAGTTTAATAGGGGCCAGCTTAAATCGGCCCAACTATGGCTACACCTTC
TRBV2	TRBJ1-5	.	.	CASSRQFDQPQHF	TGTGCCAGCAGTAGACAATTCGATCAGCCCCAGCATTTT
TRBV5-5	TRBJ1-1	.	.	CASSGGALAEAFF	TGTGCCAGCAGCGGAGGGGCCCTCGCTGAAGCTTTCTTT
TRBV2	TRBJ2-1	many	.	CASKTGGTSWNEQFF	TGTGCCAGCAAAACGGGTGGCACCAGTTGGAATGAGCAGTTCTTC
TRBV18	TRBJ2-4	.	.	CASSLGRTGGIQYF	TGTGCCAGCTCACTGGGACGAACCGGAGGAATTCAGTACTTC
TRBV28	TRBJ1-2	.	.	CASRGRTGLSNYGYTF	TGTGCCAGCAGGGGGAGGACGGGACTTTCTAACTATGGCTACACCTTC
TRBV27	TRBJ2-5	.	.	CASSARQGLGETQYF	TGTGCCAGCAGTGCTAGGCAGGGTTTGGGAGAGACCCAGTACTTC
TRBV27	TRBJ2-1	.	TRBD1	CASSPLVGTGNYNEQFF	TGTGCCAGCAGTCCTCTGGTCGGGACAGGTAACTACAATGAGCAGTTCTTC
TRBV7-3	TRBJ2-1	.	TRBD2	CASSLIPRGGRDNEQFF	TGTGCCAGCAGCTTAATCCCCAGGGGCGGGAGGGACAATGAGCAGTTCTTC
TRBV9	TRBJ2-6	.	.	CASSVDALHSGANVLTF	TGTGCCAGCAGCGTAGACGCCTTGCACTCTGGGGCCAACGTCCTGACTTTC
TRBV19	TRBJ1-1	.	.	CASSVNRNMNTEAFF	TGTGCCAGTAGTGTAAACAGAAACATGAACACTGAAGCTTTCTTT
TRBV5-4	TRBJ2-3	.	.	CASSLIGWESLGDTQYF	TGTGCCAGCAGCTTGATCGGGTGGGAGAGTTTGGGAGATACGCAGTATTTT
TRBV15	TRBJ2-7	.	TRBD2	CATSLRAGGDEQYF	TGTGCCACCAGCTTGCGAGCGGGAGGGGACGAGCAGTACTTC
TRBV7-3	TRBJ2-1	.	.	CASSPWAGSSYNEQFF	TGTGCCAGCAGCCCTTGGGCCGGGAGCTCCTACAATGAGCAGTTCTTC
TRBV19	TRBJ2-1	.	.	CASSIQGKGEQFF	TGTGCCAGTAGTATTCAAGGTAAGGGTGAGCAGTTCTTC
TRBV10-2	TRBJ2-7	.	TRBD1	CASRVGQGGEQYF	TGCGCCAGCAGGGTTGGACAGGGAGGCGAGCAGTACTTC
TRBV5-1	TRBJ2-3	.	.	CASSPQLDTQYF	TGCGCCAGCAGCCCGCAATTGGATACGCAGTATTTT
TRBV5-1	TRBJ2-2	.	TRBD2	CASSLASGRPEHLFF	TGCGCCAGCAGCTTGGCTAGCGGGAGGCCAGAACACCTGTTTTTT
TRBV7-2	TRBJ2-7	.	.	CASSLGPETYEQYF	TGTGCCAGCAGTTTAGGACCAGAGACCTACGAGCAGTACTTC
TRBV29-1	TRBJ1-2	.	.	CSVGDGYGYTF	TGCAGCGTCGGGGACGGTTATGGCTACACCTTC
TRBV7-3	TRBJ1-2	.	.	CASSLSGSANYGYTF	TGTGCCAGCAGCCTCTCGGGGTCAGCTAACTATGGCTACACCTTC
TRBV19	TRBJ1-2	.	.	CASSIGVAGNYGYTF	TGTGCCAGTAGTATCGGAGTCGCCGGTAACTATGGCTACACCTTC
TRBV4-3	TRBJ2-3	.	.	CASSQEVGRGTDTQYF	TGCGCCAGCAGCCAAGAAGTGGGAAGGGGTACAGATACGCAGTATTTT
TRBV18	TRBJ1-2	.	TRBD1	CASSSGQANYGYTF	TGTGCCAGCTCCTCGGGACAGGCTAACTATGGCTACACCTTC
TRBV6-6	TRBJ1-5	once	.	CASSSGANQPQHF	TGTGCCAGCAGTTCGGGGGCCAATCAGCCCCAGCATTTT
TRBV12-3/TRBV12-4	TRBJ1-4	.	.	CASSPRYNEKLFF	TGTGCCAGCAGTCCGCGTTACAATGAAAAACTGTTTTTT
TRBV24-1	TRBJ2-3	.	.	CATSDRPGTQYF	TGTGCCACCAGTGACCGACCGGGTACGCAGTATTTT
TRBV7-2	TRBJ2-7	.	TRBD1	CASSLGRGTAQGEQYF	TGTGCCAGCAGCTTAGGCAGGGGGACGGCCCAGGGCGAGCAGTACTTC
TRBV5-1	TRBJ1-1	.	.	CASSHRQGGMNTEAFF	TGCGCCAGCAGCCACCGGCAGGGCGGCATGAACACTGAAGCTTTCTTT
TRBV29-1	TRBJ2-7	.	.	CSVRGSSYEQYF	TGCAGCGTTCGAGGGAGCTCCTACGAGCAGTACTTC
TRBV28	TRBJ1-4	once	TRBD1	CASSSRPGQGAREKLFF	TGTGCCAGCAGTTCAAGACCCGGACAGGGGGCGCGTGAAAAACTGTTTTTT
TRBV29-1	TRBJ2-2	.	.	CSVSGGNTGELFF	TGCAGCGTTTCCGGCGGGAACACCGGGGAGCTGTTTTTT
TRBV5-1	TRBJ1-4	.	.	CASSPRASSGEKLFF	TGCGCCAGCAGCCCCCGGGCTTCCTCGGGTGAAAAACTGTTTTTT
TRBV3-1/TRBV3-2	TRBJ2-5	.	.	CASTRGVHRETQYF	TGTGCCAGCACCAGGGGTGTACACCGAGAGACCCAGTACTTC
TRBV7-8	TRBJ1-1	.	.	CASSLYDLPNTEAFF	TGTGCCAGCAGCTTATATGATCTCCCGAACACTGAAGCTTTCTTT
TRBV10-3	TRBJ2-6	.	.	CAISESTGSSGANVLTF	TGTGCCATCAGTGAGTCTACCGGTAGCTCTGGGGCCAACGTCCTGACTTTC
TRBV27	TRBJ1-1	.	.	CASSVLIGGGRTEAFF	TGTGCCAGCAGTGTATTGATCGGGGGGGGGAGAACTGAAGCTTTCTTT
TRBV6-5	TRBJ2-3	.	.	CASRTENTDTQYF	TGTGCCAGCAGAACGGAAAACACAGATACGCAGTATTTT
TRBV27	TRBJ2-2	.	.	CASSLFGQGSGELFF	TGTGCCAGCAGTTTATTCGGGCAGGGGAGCGGGGAGCTGTTTTTT
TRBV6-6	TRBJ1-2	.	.	CASRDSLWRGGYTF	TGTGCCAGCAGAGACAGTTTATGGCGTGGTGGCTACACCTTC
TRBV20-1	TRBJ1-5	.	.	CSASPIVGLINQPQHF	TGCAGTGCTAGTCCTATCGTCGGACTGATCAATCAGCCCCAGCATTTT
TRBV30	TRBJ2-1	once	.	CACARATRFNNEQFF	TGTGCCTGTGCCCGGGCTACGAGATTCAACAATGAGCAGTTCTTC
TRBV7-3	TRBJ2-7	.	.	CASSLEGSGIYEQYF	TGTGCCAGCAGCTTAGAGGGTAGCGGAATCTACGAGCAGTACTTC
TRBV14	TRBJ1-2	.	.	CASSQDLGGWGYTF	TGTGCCAGCAGCCAAGATCTGGGGGGTTGGGGCTACACCTTC
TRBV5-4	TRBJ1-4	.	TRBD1	CASSLGGQGAEKLFF	TGTGCCAGCAGCTTGGGAGGGCAGGGGGCTGAAAAACTGTTTTTT
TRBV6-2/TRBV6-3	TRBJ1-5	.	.	CASSPQGEGGNQPQHF	TGTGCCAGCAGTCCCCAAGGGGAGGGAGGCAATCAGCCCCAGCATTTT
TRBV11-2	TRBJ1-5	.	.	CASSLDWAQPQHF	TGTGCCAGCAGCTTAGATTGGGCTCAGCCCCAGCATTTT
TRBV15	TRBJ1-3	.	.	CATSRVPLEGPGNTIYF	TGTGCCACCAGCAGAGTACCTCTGGAAGGACCTGGAAACACCATATATTTT